These T cell receptor beta chains were read from a single sample in a study of blood T cell repertoires in COVID-19. Data came from immunoSEQ multiplex PCR; TCRdb stores just in-frame clones and leaves some out. There are more than 100,000 clones in the sample; 75% to 90% occur only once, and 25% to 35% lies in the top ten. Material: peripheral blood. Receptors originate from a woman in her sixties or seventies with acute or convalescent COVID-19. Both conserved end residues are part of each CDR3. Each record gives: V gene, CDR3 length, clone size, D gene, J gene, CDR3 protein, CDR3 DNA. The D gene is left open where the match is weak. Size values are once, few and many counts, or a class for expanded clones, and some rows have none.

v_gene: TRBV4-2
len: 14
abundance: -
d_gene: TRBD1
j_gene: TRBJ1-2
CDR3aa: CASSQPDRGHGYTF
CDR3nt: TGTGCCAGCAGCCAACCCGACAGGGGGCATGGCTACACCTTC

v_gene: TRBV28
len: 13
abundance: once
d_gene: -
j_gene: TRBJ2-7
CDR3aa: CASSMWTVYEQYF
CDR3nt: TGTGCCAGCAGTATGTGGACAGTTTACGAGCAGTACTTC

v_gene: TRBV5-1
len: 14
abundance: -
d_gene: -
j_gene: TRBJ1-5
CDR3aa: CASSPGGQNQPQHF
CDR3nt: TGCGCCAGCAGCCCGGGCGGACAGAATCAGCCCCAGCATTTT

v_gene: TRBV6-5
len: 15
abundance: -
d_gene: -
j_gene: TRBJ2-3
CDR3aa: CASSYSGIGTDTQYF
CDR3nt: TGTGCCAGCAGTTATTCGGGTATTGGCACAGATACGCAGTATTTT

v_gene: TRBV5-1
len: 14
abundance: -
d_gene: -
j_gene: TRBJ2-4
CDR3aa: CASSTEGSVGIQYF
CDR3nt: TGCGCCAGCAGCACGGAGGGTAGCGTGGGCATTCAGTACTTC

v_gene: TRBV27
len: 18
abundance: -
d_gene: -
j_gene: TRBJ1-1
CDR3aa: CASSPPIRRQPGGTEAFF
CDR3nt: TGTGCCAGCAGTCCCCCGATCCGGCGACAACCCGGGGGCACTGAAGCTTTCTTT

v_gene: TRBV9
len: 15
abundance: -
d_gene: -
j_gene: TRBJ1-3
CDR3aa: CASSVGGVSGNTIYF
CDR3nt: TGTGCCAGCAGCGTAGGGGGAGTCTCTGGAAACACCATATATTTT

v_gene: TRBV3-1/TRBV3-2
len: 16
abundance: -
d_gene: TRBD1
j_gene: TRBJ2-6
CDR3aa: CASGTGYYSGANVLTF
CDR3nt: TGTGCCAGCGGGACAGGTTACTACTCTGGGGCCAACGTCCTGACTTTC

v_gene: TRBV7-3
len: 15
abundance: -
d_gene: -
j_gene: TRBJ2-2
CDR3aa: CASSSSGSNTGELFF
CDR3nt: TGTGCCAGCAGCAGCAGCGGGTCGAACACCGGGGAGCTGTTTTTT

v_gene: TRBV9
len: 14
abundance: few
d_gene: -
j_gene: TRBJ1-2
CDR3aa: CASSVSPGSYGYTF
CDR3nt: TGTGCCAGCAGCGTAAGTCCGGGGAGCTATGGCTACACCTTC

v_gene: TRBV5-1
len: 15
abundance: -
d_gene: -
j_gene: TRBJ2-6
CDR3aa: CASSLQNSGANVLTF
CDR3nt: TGCGCCAGCAGCTTGCAAAACTCTGGGGCCAACGTCCTGACTTTC

v_gene: TRBV5-4
len: 16
abundance: -
d_gene: -
j_gene: TRBJ1-3
CDR3aa: CASSLQGSRSGNTIYF
CDR3nt: TGTGCCAGCAGCTTGCAGGGGTCGAGGTCTGGAAACACCATATATTTT

v_gene: TRBV5-1
len: 15
abundance: once
d_gene: TRBD1
j_gene: TRBJ1-2
CDR3aa: CASSDPGQGAGGYTF
CDR3nt: TGCGCCAGCAGCGACCCGGGACAGGGGGCAGGAGGCTACACCTTC

v_gene: TRBV30
len: 13
abundance: -
d_gene: -
j_gene: TRBJ1-2
CDR3aa: CAWTSGRVRGYTF
CDR3nt: TGTGCCTGGACCTCCGGCAGGGTCCGTGGCTACACCTTC

v_gene: TRBV5-4
len: 13
abundance: -
d_gene: -
j_gene: TRBJ1-2
CDR3aa: CASSLGTGSGYTF
CDR3nt: TGTGCCAGCAGCTTGGGAACAGGGTCCGGCTACACCTTC

v_gene: TRBV11-2
len: 16
abundance: -
d_gene: -
j_gene: TRBJ1-2
CDR3aa: CASSGQGGARYYGYTF
CDR3nt: TGTGCCAGCAGCGGGCAGGGTGGGGCGCGGTACTATGGCTACACCTTC

v_gene: TRBV19
len: 13
abundance: -
d_gene: TRBD1
j_gene: TRBJ1-5
CDR3aa: CASSGTGGQPQHF
CDR3nt: TGTGCCAGTAGTGGGACAGGGGGGCAGCCCCAGCATTTT

v_gene: TRBV6-5
len: 13
abundance: -
d_gene: TRBD1
j_gene: TRBJ1-2
CDR3aa: CASSWDRDYGYTF
CDR3nt: TGTGCCAGCAGTTGGGACAGGGACTATGGCTACACCTTC

v_gene: TRBV3-1/TRBV3-2
len: 13
abundance: -
d_gene: -
j_gene: TRBJ1-2
CDR3aa: CASSSQGPYGYTF
CDR3nt: TGTGCCAGCAGCTCCCAGGGCCCCTATGGCTACACCTTC

v_gene: TRBV5-6
len: 15
abundance: -
d_gene: TRBD1
j_gene: TRBJ1-4
CDR3aa: CASSSGQEGFEKLFF
CDR3nt: TGTGCCAGCAGCTCCGGACAGGAGGGCTTCGAAAAACTGTTTTTT

v_gene: TRBV3-1/TRBV3-2
len: 16
abundance: -
d_gene: -
j_gene: TRBJ1-2
CDR3aa: CASSQDLSGRSNGYTF
CDR3nt: TGTGCCAGCAGCCAAGATCTGAGCGGAAGGAGTAATGGCTACACCTTC

v_gene: TRBV28
len: 15
abundance: -
d_gene: -
j_gene: TRBJ2-2
CDR3aa: CASRVSGANTGELFF
CDR3nt: TGTGCCAGCAGGGTTAGCGGAGCGAACACCGGGGAGCTGTTTTTT

v_gene: TRBV2
len: 15
abundance: -
d_gene: -
j_gene: TRBJ2-3
CDR3aa: CASSEIRQSTDTQYF
CDR3nt: TGTGCCAGCAGTGAAATCCGTCAGTCCACAGATACGCAGTATTTT

v_gene: TRBV3-1/TRBV3-2
len: 13
abundance: -
d_gene: -
j_gene: TRBJ1-3
CDR3aa: CASSQTGPNTIYF
CDR3nt: TGTGCCAGCAGCCAGACAGGACCCAACACCATATATTTT

v_gene: TRBV6-5
len: 15
abundance: -
d_gene: -
j_gene: TRBJ1-5
CDR3aa: CASSYSSSLDQPQHF
CDR3nt: TGTGCCAGCAGTTACTCGTCGAGTCTAGATCAGCCCCAGCATTTT

v_gene: TRBV7-9
len: 14
abundance: -
d_gene: -
j_gene: TRBJ2-3
CDR3aa: CASSNTQGTDTQYF
CDR3nt: TGTGCCAGCAGCAATACACAGGGAACAGATACGCAGTATTTT

v_gene: TRBV6-6
len: 16
abundance: -
d_gene: -
j_gene: TRBJ1-3
CDR3aa: CASSQHLQSSGNTIYF
CDR3nt: TGTGCCAGCAGTCAACATTTACAAAGCTCTGGAAACACCATATATTTT

v_gene: TRBV9
len: 15
abundance: -
d_gene: -
j_gene: TRBJ1-3
CDR3aa: CASSVDSVSGNTIYF
CDR3nt: TGTGCCAGCAGTGTGGACAGTGTCTCTGGAAACACCATATATTTT

v_gene: TRBV4-2
len: 14
abundance: few
d_gene: TRBD1
j_gene: TRBJ1-1
CDR3aa: CASSPGQGNTEAFF
CDR3nt: TGTGCCAGCAGCCCAGGACAGGGGAACACTGAAGCTTTCTTT

v_gene: TRBV11-1
len: 15
abundance: -
d_gene: -
j_gene: TRBJ2-3
CDR3aa: CASSLDQRTWDTQYF
CDR3nt: TGTGCCAGCAGCTTAGATCAGCGAACCTGGGATACGCAGTATTTT

v_gene: TRBV27
len: 17
abundance: once
d_gene: TRBD1
j_gene: TRBJ1-2
CDR3aa: CASSSPAQGAINYGYTF
CDR3nt: TGTGCCAGCAGCTCTCCGGCACAGGGGGCGATTAACTATGGCTACACCTTC

v_gene: TRBV19
len: 15
abundance: many
d_gene: TRBD1
j_gene: TRBJ1-2
CDR3aa: CASNGAGGPGYGYTF
CDR3nt: TGTGCCAGTAATGGAGCAGGGGGCCCGGGCTATGGCTACACCTTC

v_gene: TRBV27
len: 15
abundance: -
d_gene: -
j_gene: TRBJ2-7
CDR3aa: CASNPAGANLYEQYF
CDR3nt: TGTGCCAGCAACCCTGCGGGGGCGAACCTCTACGAGCAGTACTTC

v_gene: TRBV2
len: 10
abundance: once
d_gene: TRBD1
j_gene: TRBJ1-2
CDR3aa: CASSADGTDF
CDR3nt: TGTGCCAGCAGCGCGGATGGGACAGACTTC

v_gene: TRBV5-1
len: 15
abundance: -
d_gene: TRBD1
j_gene: TRBJ1-2
CDR3aa: CASSTGTGTLHGYTF
CDR3nt: TGCGCCAGCAGCACAGGGACAGGGACACTCCATGGCTACACCTTC

v_gene: TRBV21-1
len: 15
abundance: -
d_gene: -
j_gene: TRBJ2-3
CDR3aa: CASTKGGYETDTQYF
CDR3nt: TGTGCCAGCACCAAAGGGGGCTACGAAACAGATACGCAGTATTTT

v_gene: TRBV29-1
len: 13
abundance: -
d_gene: -
j_gene: TRBJ2-7
CDR3aa: CSVEGQGGYEQYF
CDR3nt: TGCAGCGTTGAAGGGCAGGGAGGCTACGAGCAGTACTTC

v_gene: TRBV27
len: 13
abundance: once
d_gene: -
j_gene: TRBJ2-2
CDR3aa: CASSSTWRGELFF
CDR3nt: TGTGCCAGCAGTTCAACTTGGAGAGGGGAGCTGTTTTTT

v_gene: TRBV6-5
len: 14
abundance: -
d_gene: -
j_gene: TRBJ1-1
CDR3aa: CASSYRQLNTEAFF
CDR3nt: TGTGCCAGCAGTTACCGACAGTTGAACACTGAAGCTTTCTTT

v_gene: TRBV7-8
len: 18
abundance: -
d_gene: -
j_gene: TRBJ2-1
CDR3aa: CASSFAGISPSSYNEQFF
CDR3nt: TGTGCCAGCAGCTTCGCCGGGATCAGCCCCAGCTCCTACAATGAGCAGTTCTTC

v_gene: TRBV2
len: 14
abundance: -
d_gene: -
j_gene: TRBJ2-5
CDR3aa: CASSETPGRETQYF
CDR3nt: TGTGCCAGCAGTGAAACCCCGGGAAGGGAGACCCAGTACTTC

v_gene: TRBV9
len: 13
abundance: -
d_gene: TRBD2
j_gene: TRBJ2-1
CDR3aa: CASSVVSGGEQFF
CDR3nt: TGTGCCAGCAGCGTAGTGAGCGGGGGCGAGCAGTTCTTC

v_gene: TRBV11-2
len: 14
abundance: -
d_gene: TRBD1
j_gene: TRBJ1-4
CDR3aa: CASTRQGSNEKLFF
CDR3nt: TGTGCCAGCACCCGACAGGGTTCTAATGAAAAACTGTTTTTT

v_gene: TRBV7-3
len: 14
abundance: -
d_gene: TRBD1
j_gene: TRBJ2-5
CDR3aa: CASSPGGQQETQYF
CDR3nt: TGTGCCAGCAGCCCAGGGGGACAGCAAGAGACCCAGTACTTC

v_gene: TRBV6-5
len: 13
abundance: -
d_gene: -
j_gene: TRBJ1-4
CDR3aa: CASRSRGNEKLFF
CDR3nt: TGTGCCAGCAGATCCCGGGGGAATGAAAAACTGTTTTTT

v_gene: TRBV5-4
len: 15
abundance: once
d_gene: -
j_gene: TRBJ1-2
CDR3aa: CASSLVAPGKRNYTF
CDR3nt: TGTGCCAGCAGCTTGGTAGCACCGGGAAAAAGAAACTACACCTTC

v_gene: TRBV30
len: 15
abundance: -
d_gene: TRBD2
j_gene: TRBJ2-1
CDR3aa: CAWSGPAGAGDEQFF
CDR3nt: TGTGCCTGGAGTGGGCCAGCGGGGGCTGGGGATGAGCAGTTCTTC

v_gene: TRBV6-6
len: 15
abundance: -
d_gene: -
j_gene: TRBJ1-1
CDR3aa: CASSGFVVGNTEAFF
CDR3nt: TGTGCCAGCAGCGGTTTCGTCGTCGGGAACACTGAAGCTTTCTTT

v_gene: TRBV27
len: 14
abundance: -
d_gene: -
j_gene: TRBJ1-6
CDR3aa: CASSWDKSFGPLHF
CDR3nt: TGTGCCAGCAGTTGGGACAAATCCTTCGGGCCCCTCCACTTT

v_gene: TRBV19
len: 13
abundance: -
d_gene: -
j_gene: TRBJ2-3
CDR3aa: CASSTQDSYTQYF
CDR3nt: TGTGCCAGTAGTACCCAAGACAGTTATACGCAGTATTTT

v_gene: TRBV28
len: 12
abundance: -
d_gene: -
j_gene: TRBJ1-5
CDR3aa: CASSLPLGSQHF
CDR3nt: TGTGCCAGCAGTCTCCCACTCGGGTCCCAGCATTTT

v_gene: TRBV5-5
len: 14
abundance: -
d_gene: -
j_gene: TRBJ1-6
CDR3aa: CASRRQIENSPLHF
CDR3nt: TGTGCCAGCAGGCGACAGATCGAGAATTCACCCCTCCACTTT

v_gene: TRBV5-3
len: 15
abundance: once
d_gene: -
j_gene: TRBJ1-4
CDR3aa: CARRSSSGVREKLFF
CDR3nt: TGTGCCAGAAGATCTTCATCAGGGGTTCGGGAAAAACTGTTTTTT

v_gene: TRBV19
len: 13
abundance: -
d_gene: -
j_gene: TRBJ1-5
CDR3aa: CASSGQINQPQHF
CDR3nt: TGTGCCAGTAGTGGTCAGATCAATCAGCCCCAGCATTTT